This is a list of T cell receptor beta chains from one sample in a study of CD8 T cells in Susac syndrome. TCRdb re-called the immunoSEQ multiplex PCR reads with MiXCR, one entry per CDR3 protein. The data hold approximately 110,000 distinct CDR3 sequences, with around 95% observed a single time. Source material: CD4+ T cells from PBMCs. The receptors shown here come from a human donor in good health. Each CDR3 is given without its conserved first and last residue. Each record gives: V gene, clone size, CDR3 protein. Clone sizes are given selectively: once, few, many, or a class where the clone is expanded.

V: TRBV4-3; size: NA; CDR3: ASSQAQGARMNTEAF
V: TRBV5-4; size: once; CDR3: ASSLGQDKETQY
V: TRBV12-5; size: NA; CDR3: ASGFGGNTEAF
V: TRBV15; size: once; CDR3: ATSSRGTNEKLF
V: TRBV10-3; size: once; CDR3: AIKGSANEQF
V: TRBV29-1; size: NA; CDR3: SAMDSLNTEAF
V: TRBV6-1; size: NA; CDR3: ASSEAIGRGY
V: TRBV28; size: once; CDR3: ASSSPAGGENSGGYT
V: TRBV7-2; size: NA; CDR3: ASSLLAGKSSYEQY
V: TRBV18; size: NA; CDR3: ASLTSRAAEQY
V: TRBV5-1; size: NA; CDR3: ASSLEGRGEETQY
V: TRBV7-3; size: once; CDR3: ASSPQRYGDEQF
V: TRBV11-2; size: NA; CDR3: ASSPAWTVRTDTQY
V: TRBV18; size: few; CDR3: ASSLQGNTEAF
V: TRBV28; size: NA; CDR3: ASSLVRDRLF
V: TRBV15; size: NA; CDR3: ATSRATGELF
V: TRBV19; size: NA; CDR3: ASSVTSGNHQETQY
V: TRBV27; size: NA; CDR3: ASSLTIAASGFYEQY
V: TRBV5-1; size: NA; CDR3: ASSPKGDKNGYT
V: TRBV5-4; size: NA; CDR3: ASSLYGQGYGYT
V: TRBV30; size: NA; CDR3: AWIPGGLFTEAF
V: TRBV27; size: once; CDR3: ASSPGVPYEQY
V: TRBV30; size: NA; CDR3: AWSVGTLSSYEQY
V: TRBV27; size: NA; CDR3: ASTLRGGYYEQY
V: TRBV14; size: NA; CDR3: ASSQGFGVYGYT
V: TRBV9; size: NA; CDR3: ASSVEGDNQPQH
V: TRBV3-1; size: NA; CDR3: ASSQGTESGNTIY
V: TRBV2; size: NA; CDR3: ASSHRGGQGSWTEAF
V: TRBV19; size: NA; CDR3: ATGKDSYNSPLH
V: TRBV3-1; size: few; CDR3: ASSGTGGTYEQY
V: TRBV29-1; size: NA; CDR3: SVDPLGSPYEQY
V: TRBV18; size: NA; CDR3: ASSPSIEVGNTIY
V: TRBV20-1; size: NA; CDR3: SARDVFRDRNYEQY
V: TRBV20-1; size: NA; CDR3: SARDPRTAETQY
V: TRBV7-2; size: NA; CDR3: ASSLSSGLPYEQY
V: TRBV6-5; size: NA; CDR3: ASRFDLTYNEQF
V: TRBV6-5; size: NA; CDR3: ASHSGGYEQY
V: TRBV12-3/TRBV12-4; size: once; CDR3: ASSRNRWETQY
V: TRBV11-1; size: NA; CDR3: ASAGGGRRGRYEQY
V: TRBV20-1; size: NA; CDR3: SARRLSGTGKQETQY
V: TRBV15; size: NA; CDR3: ATSRDYPSTDTQY
V: TRBV28; size: NA; CDR3: ASARSYEQY